This T cell receptor (beta chain) was recovered during a study of T cell repertoires in ileal Crohn's disease. V was clipped by 1 base and J by 13 bases; unmatched bases: 6. The CDR3 spans 13 residues. The germline V gene has CDR1 MRHNA and CDR2 SNTAGT. Profiled with immunoSEQ multiplex PCR; TCRdb holds only in-frame clones, not every one. This sample has about 17,000 clones, with less than 90% found just once. The TCR sequence derives from an adult with Crohn's disease. The chain uses TRBV6-4 and TRBJ1-1, with 10 bases aligning to TRBD1. What was sequenced was ileal tissue. CDR3 residues: CASSDYGTGVVFF. The CDR3 DNA is TGTGCCAGCAGTGACTATGGGACAGGGGTCGTTTTCTTT.